The following is a TCR beta chain sequence with its context. These data come from a study of OX40 agonist ivuxolimab in advanced cancers. Data came from immunoSEQ multiplex PCR; TCRdb stores just in-frame clones and leaves some out. This sample has fewer than 45,000 clones, with 88% found just once. There are 16 residues in the CDR3. V shed 5 bases and J shed 5 bases, with 19 bases lying between them. The V gene's germline CDR1 is SGHNT and CDR2 YENEEA. The source of this sequence is an adult with an advanced solid tumor such as melanoma, head and neck, liver or kidney cancer. The sample in question was CD4+ or CD8+ T cells sorted from blood, obtained in a trial of the OX40 agonist ivuxolimab. The chain recombines TRBV11-3 with TRBJ2-1; TRBD2 might be the D (5 bases). This CDR3 reads CASSSLDGGSDNEQFF. As DNA, the CDR3 is TGTGCCAGCAGCAGTCTAGATGGCGGGTCGGACAATGAGCAGTTCTTC.